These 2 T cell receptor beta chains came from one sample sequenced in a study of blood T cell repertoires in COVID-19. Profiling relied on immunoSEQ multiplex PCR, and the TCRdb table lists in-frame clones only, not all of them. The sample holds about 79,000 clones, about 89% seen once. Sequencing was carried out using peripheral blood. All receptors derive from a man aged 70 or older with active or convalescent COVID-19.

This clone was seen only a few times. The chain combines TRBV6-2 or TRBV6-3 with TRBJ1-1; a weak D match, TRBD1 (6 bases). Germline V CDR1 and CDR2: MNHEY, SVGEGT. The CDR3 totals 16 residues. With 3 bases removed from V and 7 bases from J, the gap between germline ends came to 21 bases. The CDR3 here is CASSYGSGHRIFEAFF. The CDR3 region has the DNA TGTGCCAGCAGTTATGGTTCGGGACACCGCATCTTTGAAGCTTTCTTT.

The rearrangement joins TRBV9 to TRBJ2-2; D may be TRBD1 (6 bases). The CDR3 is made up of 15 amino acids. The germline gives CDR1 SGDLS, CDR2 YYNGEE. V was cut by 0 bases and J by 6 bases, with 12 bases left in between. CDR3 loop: CASSVVQGSSGELFF. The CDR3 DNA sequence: TGTGCCAGCAGCGTAGTACAGGGAAGCTCCGGGGAGCTGTTTTTT.